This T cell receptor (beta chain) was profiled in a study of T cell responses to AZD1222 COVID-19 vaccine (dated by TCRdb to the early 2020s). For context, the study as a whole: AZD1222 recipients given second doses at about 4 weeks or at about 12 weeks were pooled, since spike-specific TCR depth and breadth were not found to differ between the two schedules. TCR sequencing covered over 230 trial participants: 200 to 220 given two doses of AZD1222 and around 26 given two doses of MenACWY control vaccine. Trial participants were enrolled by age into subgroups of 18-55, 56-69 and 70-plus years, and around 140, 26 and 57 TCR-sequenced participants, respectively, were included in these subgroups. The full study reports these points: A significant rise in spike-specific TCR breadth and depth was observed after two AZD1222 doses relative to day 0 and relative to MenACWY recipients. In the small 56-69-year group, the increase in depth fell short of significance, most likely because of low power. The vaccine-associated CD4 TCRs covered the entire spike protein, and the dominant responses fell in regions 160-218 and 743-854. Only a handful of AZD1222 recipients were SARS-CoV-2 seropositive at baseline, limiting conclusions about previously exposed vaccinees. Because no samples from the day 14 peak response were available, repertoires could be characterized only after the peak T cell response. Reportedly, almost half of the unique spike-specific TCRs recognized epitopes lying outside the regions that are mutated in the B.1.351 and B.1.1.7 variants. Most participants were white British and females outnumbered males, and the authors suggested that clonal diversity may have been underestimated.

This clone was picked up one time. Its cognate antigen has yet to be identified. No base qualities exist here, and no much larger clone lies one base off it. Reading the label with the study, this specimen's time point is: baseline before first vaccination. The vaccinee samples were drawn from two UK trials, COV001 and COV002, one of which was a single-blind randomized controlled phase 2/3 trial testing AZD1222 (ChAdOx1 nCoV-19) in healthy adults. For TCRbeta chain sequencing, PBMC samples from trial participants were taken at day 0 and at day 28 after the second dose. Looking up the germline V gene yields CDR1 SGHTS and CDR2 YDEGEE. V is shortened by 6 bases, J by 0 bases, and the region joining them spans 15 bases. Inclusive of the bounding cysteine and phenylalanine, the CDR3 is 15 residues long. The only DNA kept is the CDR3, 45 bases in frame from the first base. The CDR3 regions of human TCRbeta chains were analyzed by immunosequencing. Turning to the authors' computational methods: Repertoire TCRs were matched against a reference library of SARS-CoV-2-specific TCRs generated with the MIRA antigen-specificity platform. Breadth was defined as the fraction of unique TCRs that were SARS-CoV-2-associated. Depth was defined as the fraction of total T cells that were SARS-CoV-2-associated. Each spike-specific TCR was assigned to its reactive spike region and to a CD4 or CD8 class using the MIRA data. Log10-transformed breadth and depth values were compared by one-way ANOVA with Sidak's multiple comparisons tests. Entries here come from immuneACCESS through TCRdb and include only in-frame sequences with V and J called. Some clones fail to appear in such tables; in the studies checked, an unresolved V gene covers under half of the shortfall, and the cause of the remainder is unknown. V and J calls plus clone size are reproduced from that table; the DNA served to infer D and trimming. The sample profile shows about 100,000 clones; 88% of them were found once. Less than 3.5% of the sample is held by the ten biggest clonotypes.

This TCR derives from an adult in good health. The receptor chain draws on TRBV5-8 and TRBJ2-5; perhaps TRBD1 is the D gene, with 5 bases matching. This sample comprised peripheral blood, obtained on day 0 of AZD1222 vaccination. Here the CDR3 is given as CASTPRPTDQETQYF. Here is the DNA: TGTGCCAGCACCCCTCGCCCGACAGACCAAGAGACCCAGTACTTC.